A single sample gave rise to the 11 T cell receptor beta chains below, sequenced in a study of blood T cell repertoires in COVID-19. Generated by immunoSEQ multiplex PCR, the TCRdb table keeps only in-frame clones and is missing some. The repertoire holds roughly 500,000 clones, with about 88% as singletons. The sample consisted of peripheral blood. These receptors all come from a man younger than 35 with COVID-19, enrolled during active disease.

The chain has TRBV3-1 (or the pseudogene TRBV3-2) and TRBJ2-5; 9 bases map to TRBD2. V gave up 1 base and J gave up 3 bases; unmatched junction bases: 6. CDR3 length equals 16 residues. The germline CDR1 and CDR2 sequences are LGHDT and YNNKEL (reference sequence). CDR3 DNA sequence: TGTGCCAGCAGCCAAGGGGTGGCTAGCGGGAAAGAGACCCAGTACTTC. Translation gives CASSQGVASGKETQYF.

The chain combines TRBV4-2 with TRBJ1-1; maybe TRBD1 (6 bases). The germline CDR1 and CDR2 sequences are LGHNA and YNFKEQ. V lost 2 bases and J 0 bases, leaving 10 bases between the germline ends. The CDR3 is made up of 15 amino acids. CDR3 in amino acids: CASSQPGQLNTEAFF. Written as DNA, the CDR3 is TGTGCCAGCAGCCAACCCGGACAGTTGAACACTGAAGCTTTCTTT.

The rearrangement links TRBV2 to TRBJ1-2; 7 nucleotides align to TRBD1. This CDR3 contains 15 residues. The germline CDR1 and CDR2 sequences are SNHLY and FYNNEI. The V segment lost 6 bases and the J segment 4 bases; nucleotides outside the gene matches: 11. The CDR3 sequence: CASSAQKGGSYGYTF. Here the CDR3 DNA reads TGTGCCAGCAGCGCGCAGAAAGGGGGCAGCTATGGCTACACCTTC.

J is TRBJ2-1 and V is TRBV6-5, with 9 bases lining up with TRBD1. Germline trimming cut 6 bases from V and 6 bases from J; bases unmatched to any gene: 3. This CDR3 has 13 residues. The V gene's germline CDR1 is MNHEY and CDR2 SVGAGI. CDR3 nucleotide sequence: TGTGCCAGCAGGGGGACAGGGAGCAATGAGCAGTTCTTC. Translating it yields CASRGTGSNEQFF.

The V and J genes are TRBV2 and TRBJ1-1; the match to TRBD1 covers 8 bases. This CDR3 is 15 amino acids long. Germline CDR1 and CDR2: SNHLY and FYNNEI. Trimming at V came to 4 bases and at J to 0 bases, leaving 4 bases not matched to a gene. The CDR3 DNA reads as TGTGCCAGCAGTGGGGGACAGGCTATGAACACTGAAGCTTTCTTT. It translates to CASSGGQAMNTEAFF.

CDR3 nucleotide sequence: TGTGCCTGGGGGTCTCCGTACGAGCAGTACTTC. Its protein product is CAWGSPYEQYF. The chain uses TRBV30 and TRBJ2-7; unclear D gene. Trimming removed 5 bases from V and 4 bases from J, with 9 bases in between. CDR1 is GTSNPN and CDR2 is SVGIG in the germline V gene (reference sequence). The CDR3 spans 11 residues.

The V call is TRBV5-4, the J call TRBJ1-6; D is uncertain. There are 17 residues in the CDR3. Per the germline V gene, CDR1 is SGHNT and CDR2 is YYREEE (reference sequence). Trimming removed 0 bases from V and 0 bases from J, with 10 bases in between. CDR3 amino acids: CASSLGRDSSYNSPLHF. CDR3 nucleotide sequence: TGTGCCAGCAGCTTGGGCCGAGATAGCTCCTATAATTCACCCCTCCACTTT.

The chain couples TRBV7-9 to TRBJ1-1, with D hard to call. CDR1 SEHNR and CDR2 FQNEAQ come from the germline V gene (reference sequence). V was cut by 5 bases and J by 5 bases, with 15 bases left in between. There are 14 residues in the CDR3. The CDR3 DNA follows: TGTGCCAGCAGCAACGAATATAGACAAACTGAAGCTTTCTTT. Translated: CASSNEYRQTEAFF.

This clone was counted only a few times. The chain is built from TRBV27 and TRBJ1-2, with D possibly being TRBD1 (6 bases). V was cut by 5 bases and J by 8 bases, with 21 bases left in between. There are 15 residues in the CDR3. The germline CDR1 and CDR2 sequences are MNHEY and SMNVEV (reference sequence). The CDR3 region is CASSPQEGGLLGYTF. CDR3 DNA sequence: TGTGCCAGCAGTCCCCAAGAAGGGGGTCTATTAGGCTACACCTTC.

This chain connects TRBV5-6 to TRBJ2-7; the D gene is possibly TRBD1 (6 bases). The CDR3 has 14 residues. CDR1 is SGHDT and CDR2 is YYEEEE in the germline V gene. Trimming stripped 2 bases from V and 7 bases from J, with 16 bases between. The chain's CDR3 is CASSFLNRDGEQYF. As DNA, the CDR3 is TGTGCCAGCAGCTTTCTTAACAGGGACGGGGAGCAGTACTTC.

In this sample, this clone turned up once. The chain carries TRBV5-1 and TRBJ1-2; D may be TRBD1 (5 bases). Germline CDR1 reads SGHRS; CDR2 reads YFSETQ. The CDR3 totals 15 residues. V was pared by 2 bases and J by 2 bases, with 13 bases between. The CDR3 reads CASSFEPGWNYGYTF. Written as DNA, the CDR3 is TGCGCCAGCAGCTTTGAGCCAGGGTGGAACTATGGCTACACCTTC.